This TCR beta chain was found in a study of blood T cell repertoires in COVID-19. Background on the study: From T cells, B-cell-depleted T cells, or PBMCs came the material, which was cDNA or gDNA.

As handled by the study authors: Amplification of reference gene primers provided the estimated nucleated cell counts. The protocol was immunoSEQ multiplex PCR, while the TCRdb copy is restricted to in-frame clones and leaves out a portion. Clone size and V and J calls were adopted from that table, with D and trimming inferred from the DNA. The table has some 150,000 clones, just under 90% seen once. Only a few counts were recorded for this clone. The sample carries other DNA sequences with the same CDR3. Sequencing was performed on peripheral blood. The sequence came from a woman aged 40 to 50 with acute or convalescent COVID-19.

CDR3 DNA sequence: TGTGCCAGCACGCCGAGCTCCTACAATGAGCAGTTCTTC. Its translation is CASTPSSYNEQFF. The rearrangement links TRBV2 to TRBJ2-1, with no clear D. The germline gives CDR1 SNHLY, CDR2 FYNNEI. The CDR3 spans 13 residues. Trimming shortened V by 7 bases and J by 0 bases, and 7 bases separated the two germline ends.